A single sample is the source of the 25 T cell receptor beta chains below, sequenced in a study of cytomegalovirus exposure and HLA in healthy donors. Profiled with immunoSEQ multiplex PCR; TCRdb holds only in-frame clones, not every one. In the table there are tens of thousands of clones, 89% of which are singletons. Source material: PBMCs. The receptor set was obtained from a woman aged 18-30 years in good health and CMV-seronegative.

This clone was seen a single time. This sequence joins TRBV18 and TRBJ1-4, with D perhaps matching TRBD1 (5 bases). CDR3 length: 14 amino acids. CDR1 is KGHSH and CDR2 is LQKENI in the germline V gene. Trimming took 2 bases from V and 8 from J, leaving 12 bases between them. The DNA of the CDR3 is TGTGCCAGCTCACCAAGACAGACAGAGGAAAAACTGTTTTTT. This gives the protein CASSPRQTEEKLFF.

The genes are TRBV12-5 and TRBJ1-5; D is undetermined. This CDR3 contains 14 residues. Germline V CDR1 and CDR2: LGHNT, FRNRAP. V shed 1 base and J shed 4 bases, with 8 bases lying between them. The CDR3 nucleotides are TGTGCTAGTGGTTTGGCCCAAAAAAATCAGCCCCAGCATTTT. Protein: CASGLAQKNQPQHF.

The CDR3 nucleotides read TGTGCCAGCAGCTTAGCGGGGGGGGATGTCTCTGGGGCCAACGTCCTGACTTTC. It specifies CASSLAGGDVSGANVLTF. V usage is TRBV7-2 and J usage is TRBJ2-6; 7 bases are a match to TRBD2. Germline V gene data show CDR1 as SGHTA and CDR2 as FQGNSA. The CDR3 is made up of 18 amino acids. V lost 0 bases and J lost 0; bases outside the gene matches: 5.

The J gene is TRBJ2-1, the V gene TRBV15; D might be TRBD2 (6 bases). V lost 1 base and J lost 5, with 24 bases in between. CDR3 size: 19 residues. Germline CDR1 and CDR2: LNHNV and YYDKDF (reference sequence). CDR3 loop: CATSRVPLQTSNLDNEQFF. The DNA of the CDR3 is TGTGCCACCAGCAGAGTCCCTCTCCAGACTAGTAACTTGGACAATGAGCAGTTCTTC.

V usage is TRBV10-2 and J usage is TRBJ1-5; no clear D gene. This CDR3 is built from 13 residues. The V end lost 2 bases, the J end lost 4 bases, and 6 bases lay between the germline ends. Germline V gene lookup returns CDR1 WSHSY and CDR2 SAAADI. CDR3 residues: CASSEGGNQPQHF. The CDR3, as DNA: TGCGCCAGCAGTGAGGGAGGAAATCAGCCCCAGCATTTT.

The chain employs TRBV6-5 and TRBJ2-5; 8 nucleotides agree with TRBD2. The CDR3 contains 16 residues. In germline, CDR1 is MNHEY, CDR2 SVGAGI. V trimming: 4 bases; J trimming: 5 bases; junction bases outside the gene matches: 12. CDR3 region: CASSSLTAGVGETQYF. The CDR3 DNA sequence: TGTGCCAGCAGTTCCTTGACAGCGGGGGTAGGGGAGACCCAGTACTTC.

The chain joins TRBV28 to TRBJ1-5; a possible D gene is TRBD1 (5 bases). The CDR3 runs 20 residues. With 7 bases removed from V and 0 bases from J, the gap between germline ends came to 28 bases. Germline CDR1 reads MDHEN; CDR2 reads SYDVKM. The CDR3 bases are TGTGCCAGCATCCCCGGAGGGTGGGGACGGAAAACCTATAGCAATCAGCCCCAGCATTTT. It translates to CASIPGGWGRKTYSNQPQHF.

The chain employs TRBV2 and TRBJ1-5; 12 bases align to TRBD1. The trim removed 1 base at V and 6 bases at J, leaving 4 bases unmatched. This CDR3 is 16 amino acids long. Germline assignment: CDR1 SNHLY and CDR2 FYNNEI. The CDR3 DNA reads TGTGCCAGCAGTGAAGGGGGACAGGGGGCGGGTCAGCCCCAGCATTTT. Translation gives CASSEGGQGAGQPQHF.

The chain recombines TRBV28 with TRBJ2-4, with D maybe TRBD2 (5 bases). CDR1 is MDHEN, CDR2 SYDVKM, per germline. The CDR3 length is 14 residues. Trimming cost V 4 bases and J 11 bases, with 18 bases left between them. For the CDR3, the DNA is TGTGCCAGCAGTTCCGCCCCCCTCGCGGGTTTTCAGTACTTC. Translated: CASSSAPLAGFQYF.

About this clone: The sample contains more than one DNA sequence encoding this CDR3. This CDR3 reads CASSIGGRGYNQPQHF. CDR3 DNA: TGTGCCAGTAGTATAGGGGGCAGGGGCTACAATCAGCCCCAGCATTTT. The genes are TRBV19 and TRBJ1-5; possibly TRBD1 for D (6 bases). The germline gives CDR1 LNHDA, CDR2 SQIVND (reference sequence). The V end lost 1 base, the J end lost 3 bases, and 13 bases lay between the germline ends. The CDR3 sequence is 16 residues long. Supplemented by reference TRBV19 and TRBJ1-5, the full variable domain reads DGGITQSPKYLFRKEGQNVTLSCEQNLNHDAMYWYRQDPGQGLRLIYYSQIVNDFQKGDIAEGYSVSREKKESFPLTVTSAQKNPTAFYLCASSIGGRGYNQPQHFGDGTRLSIL.

CDR3 nucleotide sequence: TGTGCCAGTAGTATTGGGACAGGGGTCTCACCCCTCCACTTT. Its translation is CASSIGTGVSPLHF. This chain joins TRBV19 and TRBJ1-6, with 10 nucleotides matching TRBD1. In germline, CDR1 is LNHDA, CDR2 SQIVND (reference sequence). V dropped 3 bases and J dropped 10; count of bases not matched to a gene: 3. The length of the CDR3 is 14 residues. Full variable domain (rest looked up from reference TRBV19 and TRBJ1-6): DGGITQSPKYLFRKEGQNVTLSCEQNLNHDAMYWYRQDPGQGLRLIYYSQIVNDFQKGDIAEGYSVSREKKESFPLTVTSAQKNPTAFYLCASSIGTGVSPLHFGNGTRLTVT.

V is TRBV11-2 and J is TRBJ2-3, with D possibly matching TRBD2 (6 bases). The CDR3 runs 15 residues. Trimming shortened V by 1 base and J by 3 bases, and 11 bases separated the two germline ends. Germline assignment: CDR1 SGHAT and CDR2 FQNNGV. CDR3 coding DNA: TGTGCCAGCAGCTTAGCTTTGGGACTGACAGATACGCAGTATTTT. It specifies CASSLALGLTDTQYF.

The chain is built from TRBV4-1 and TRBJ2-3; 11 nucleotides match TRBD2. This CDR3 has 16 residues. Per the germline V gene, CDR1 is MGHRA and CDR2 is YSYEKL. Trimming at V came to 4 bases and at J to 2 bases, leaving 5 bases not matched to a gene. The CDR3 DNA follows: TGCGCCAGCAGCCCTGGGACTAGCGGCTTCACAGATACGCAGTATTTT. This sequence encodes CASSPGTSGFTDTQYF.

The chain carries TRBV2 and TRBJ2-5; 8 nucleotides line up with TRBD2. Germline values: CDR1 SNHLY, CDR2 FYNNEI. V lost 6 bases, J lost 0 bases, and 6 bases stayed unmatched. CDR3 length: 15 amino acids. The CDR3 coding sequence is TGTGCCAGCAGGAGACGGGAGGGGTACCAAGAGACCCAGTACTTC. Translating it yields CASRRREGYQETQYF. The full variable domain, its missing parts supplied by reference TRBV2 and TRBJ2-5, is EPEVTQTPSHQVTQMGQEVILRCVPISNHLYFYWYRQILGQKVEFLVSFYNNEISEKSEIFDDQFSVERPDGSNFTLKIRSTKLEDSAMYFCASRRREGYQETQYFGPGTRLLVL.

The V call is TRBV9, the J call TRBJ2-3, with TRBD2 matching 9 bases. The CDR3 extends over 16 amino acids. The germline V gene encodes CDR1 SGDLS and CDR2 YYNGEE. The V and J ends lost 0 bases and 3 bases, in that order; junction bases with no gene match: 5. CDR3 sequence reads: CASSVEGSGSTDTQYF. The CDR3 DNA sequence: TGTGCCAGCAGCGTAGAGGGTAGCGGGAGTACAGATACGCAGTATTTT.

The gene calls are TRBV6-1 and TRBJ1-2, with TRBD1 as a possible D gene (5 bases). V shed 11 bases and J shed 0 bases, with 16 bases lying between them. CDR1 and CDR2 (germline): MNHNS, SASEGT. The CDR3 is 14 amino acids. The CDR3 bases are TGTGCCGAAACACCGCGGACAACTAACTATGGCTACACCTTC. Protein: CAETPRTTNYGYTF.

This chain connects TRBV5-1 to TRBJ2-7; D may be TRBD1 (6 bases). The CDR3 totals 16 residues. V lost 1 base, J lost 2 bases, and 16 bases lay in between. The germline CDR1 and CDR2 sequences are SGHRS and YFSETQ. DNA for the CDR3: TGCGCCAGCAGCTTGTCCTACAGGGCGAGGGCCTACGAGCAGTACTTC. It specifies CASSLSYRARAYEQYF.

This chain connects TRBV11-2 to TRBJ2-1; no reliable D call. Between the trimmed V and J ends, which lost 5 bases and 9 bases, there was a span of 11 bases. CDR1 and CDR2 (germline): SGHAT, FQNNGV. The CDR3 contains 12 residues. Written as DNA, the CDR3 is TGTGCCAGCAGCCTCCTAAGCCCTGAGCAGTTCTTC. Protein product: CASSLLSPEQFF. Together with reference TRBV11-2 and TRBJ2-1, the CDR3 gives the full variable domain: EAGVAQSPRYKIIEKRQSVAFWCNPISGHATLYWYQQILGQGPKLLIQFQNNGVVDDSQLPKDRFSAERLKGVDSTLKIQPAKLEDSAVYLCASSLLSPEQFFGPGTRLTVL.

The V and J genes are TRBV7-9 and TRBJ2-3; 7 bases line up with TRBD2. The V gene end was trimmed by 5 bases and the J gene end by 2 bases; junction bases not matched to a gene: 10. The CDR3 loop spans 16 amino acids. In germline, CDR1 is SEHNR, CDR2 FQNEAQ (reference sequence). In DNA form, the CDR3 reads TGTGCCAGCAGCGAAGTCAGGACTAGGGACACAGATACGCAGTATTTT. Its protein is CASSEVRTRDTDTQYF.

CDR3: CAWSTRTGGPYSNQPQHF. The CDR3 coding sequence is TGTGCCTGGAGTACGCGGACAGGGGGCCCGTATAGCAATCAGCCCCAGCATTTT. The V call is TRBV30, the J call TRBJ1-5; 11 nucleotides line up with TRBD1. In germline, CDR1 is GTSNPN, CDR2 SVGIG (reference sequence). This CDR3 comprises 18 residues. J lost 0 bases, V lost 2 bases, and 9 bases had no gene match.

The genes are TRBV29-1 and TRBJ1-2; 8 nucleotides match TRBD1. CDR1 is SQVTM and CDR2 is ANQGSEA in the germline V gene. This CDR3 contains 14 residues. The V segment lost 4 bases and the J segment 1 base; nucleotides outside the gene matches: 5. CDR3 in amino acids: CSVVGRGLNYGYTF. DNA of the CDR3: TGCAGCGTTGTGGGCAGGGGGCTTAACTATGGCTACACCTTC.

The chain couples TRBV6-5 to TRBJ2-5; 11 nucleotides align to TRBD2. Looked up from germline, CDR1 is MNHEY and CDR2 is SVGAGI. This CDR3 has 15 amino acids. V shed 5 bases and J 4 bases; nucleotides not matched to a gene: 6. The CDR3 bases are TGTGCCAGCAGTACTAGCGGGAGTCTCCTAGAGACCCAGTACTTC. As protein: CASSTSGSLLETQYF.

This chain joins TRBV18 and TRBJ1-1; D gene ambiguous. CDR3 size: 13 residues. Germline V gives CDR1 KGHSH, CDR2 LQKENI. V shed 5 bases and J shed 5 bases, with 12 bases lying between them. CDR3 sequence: CASSDHPGTEAFF. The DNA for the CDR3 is TGTGCCAGCTCAGACCACCCGGGGACTGAAGCTTTCTTT.

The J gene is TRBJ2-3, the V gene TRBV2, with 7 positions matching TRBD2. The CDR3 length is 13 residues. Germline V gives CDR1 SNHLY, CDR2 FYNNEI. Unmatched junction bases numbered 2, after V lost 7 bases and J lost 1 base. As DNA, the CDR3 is TGTGCCAGCAAGGCGGGGGGCACAGATACGCAGTATTTT. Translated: CASKAGGTDTQYF. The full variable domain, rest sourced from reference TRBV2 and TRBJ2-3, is EPEVTQTPSHQVTQMGQEVILRCVPISNHLYFYWYRQILGQKVEFLVSFYNNEISEKSEIFDDQFSVERPDGSNFTLKIRSTKLEDSAMYFCASKAGGTDTQYFGPGTRLTVL.

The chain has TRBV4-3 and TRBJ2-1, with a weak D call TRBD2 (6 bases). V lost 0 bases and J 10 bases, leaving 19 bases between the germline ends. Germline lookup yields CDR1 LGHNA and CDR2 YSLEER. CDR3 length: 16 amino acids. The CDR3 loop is CASSQESRSWGEEQFF. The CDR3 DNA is TGCGCCAGCAGCCAAGAGTCGCGGAGTTGGGGGGAGGAGCAGTTCTTC.